The clone carrying this T cell receptor beta chain was observed a handful of times. The investigators amplified TCR beta CDR3 regions from RNA transcripts. A first-round RT-PCR of the TCR CDR3 used the HTBI primer set. A single record per CDR3 protein comes from TCRdb applying MiXCR to the multiplex PCR reads. In the table there are 300,000 or so distinct CDR3 sequences, about 15% of which are singletons. The sample is drawn from a study of T cells in Graves' hyperthyroidism and ophthalmopathy. V was pared by 4 bases and J by 0 bases, with 7 bases between. The CDR3 has 13 residues. Germline CDR1 reads SQVTM; CDR2 reads ANQGSEA.

The specimen sequenced was blood. The chain combines TRBV29-1 with TRBJ2-1; D is ambiguous. The clonotype comes from a man aged 30-40 years with Graves' hyperthyroidism. The CDR3: CSVVRSSYNEQFF. The CDR3 nucleotides read TGCAGCGTTGTCAGGAGCTCCTACAATGAGCAGTTCTTC.